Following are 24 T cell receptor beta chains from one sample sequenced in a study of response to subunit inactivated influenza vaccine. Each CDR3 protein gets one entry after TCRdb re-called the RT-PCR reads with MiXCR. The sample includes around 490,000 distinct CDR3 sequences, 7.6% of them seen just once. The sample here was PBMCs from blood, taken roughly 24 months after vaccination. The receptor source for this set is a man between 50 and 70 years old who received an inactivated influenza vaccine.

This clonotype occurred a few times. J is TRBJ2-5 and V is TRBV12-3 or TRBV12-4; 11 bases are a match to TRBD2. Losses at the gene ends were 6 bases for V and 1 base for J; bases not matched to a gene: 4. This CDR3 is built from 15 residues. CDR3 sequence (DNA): TGTGCCAGCAGGAATAGCGGGGGGGCCCAAGAGACCCAGTACTTC. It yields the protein CASRNSGGAQETQYF.

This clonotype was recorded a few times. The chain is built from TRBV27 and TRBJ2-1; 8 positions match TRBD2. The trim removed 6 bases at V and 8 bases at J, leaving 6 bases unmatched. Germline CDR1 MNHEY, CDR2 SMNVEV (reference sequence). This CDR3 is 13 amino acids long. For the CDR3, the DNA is TGTGCCAGCAGCTCCGGACTAGCCCATGAGCAGTTCTTC. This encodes CASSSGLAHEQFF.

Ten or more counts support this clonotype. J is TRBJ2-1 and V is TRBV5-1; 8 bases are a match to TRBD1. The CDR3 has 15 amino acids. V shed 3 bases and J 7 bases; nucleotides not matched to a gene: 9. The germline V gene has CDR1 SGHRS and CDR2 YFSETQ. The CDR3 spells CASSSGQGRGNEQFF. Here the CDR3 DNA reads TGCGCCAGCAGCTCCGGACAGGGTAGAGGGAATGAGCAGTTCTTC.

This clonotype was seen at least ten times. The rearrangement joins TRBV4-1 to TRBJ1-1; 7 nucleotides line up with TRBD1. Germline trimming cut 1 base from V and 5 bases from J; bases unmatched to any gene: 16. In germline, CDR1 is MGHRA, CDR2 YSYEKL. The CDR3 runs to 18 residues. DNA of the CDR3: TGCGCCAGCAGCCAAGGCCCACAGGGGAGGTCGGTTGGAACTGAAGCTTTCTTT. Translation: CASSQGPQGRSVGTEAFF.

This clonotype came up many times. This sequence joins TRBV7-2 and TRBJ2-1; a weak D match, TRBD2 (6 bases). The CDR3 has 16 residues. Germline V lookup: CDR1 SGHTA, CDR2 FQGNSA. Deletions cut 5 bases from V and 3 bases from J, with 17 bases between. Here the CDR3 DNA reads TGTGCCAGCAGCGGAAGAACCGGGACTTACTACAATGAGCAGTTCTTC. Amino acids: CASSGRTGTYYNEQFF.

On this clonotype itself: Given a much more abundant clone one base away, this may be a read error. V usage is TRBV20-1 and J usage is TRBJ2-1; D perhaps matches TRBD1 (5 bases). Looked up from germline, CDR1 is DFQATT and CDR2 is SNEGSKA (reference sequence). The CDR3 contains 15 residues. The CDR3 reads CSANPTAHENNDQFF. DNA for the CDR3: TGCAGTGCCAATCCGACAGCCCACGAAAACAATGATCAGTTCTTC.

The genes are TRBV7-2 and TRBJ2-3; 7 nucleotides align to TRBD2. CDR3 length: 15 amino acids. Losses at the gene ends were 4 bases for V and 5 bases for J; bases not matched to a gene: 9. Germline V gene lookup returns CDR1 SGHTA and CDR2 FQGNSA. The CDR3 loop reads CASSSTSAGLDTQYF. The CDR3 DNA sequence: TGTGCCAGCAGCTCTACTAGCGCCGGATTAGATACGCAGTATTTT.

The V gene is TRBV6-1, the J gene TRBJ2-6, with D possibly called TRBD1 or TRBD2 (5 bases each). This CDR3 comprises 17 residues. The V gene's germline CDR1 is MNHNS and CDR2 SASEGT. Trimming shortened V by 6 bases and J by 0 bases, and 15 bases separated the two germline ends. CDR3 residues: CASRAGTALSGANVLTF. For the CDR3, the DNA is TGTGCCAGCAGGGCCGGGACGGCCCTCTCTGGGGCCAACGTCCTGACTTTC.

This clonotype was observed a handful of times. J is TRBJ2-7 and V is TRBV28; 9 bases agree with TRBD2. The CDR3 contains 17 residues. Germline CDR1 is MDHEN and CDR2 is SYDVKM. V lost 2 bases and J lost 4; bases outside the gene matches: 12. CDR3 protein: CASSLPEIAGDDYEQYF. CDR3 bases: TGTGCCAGCAGTTTACCCGAGATAGCGGGAGATGATTACGAGCAGTACTTC.

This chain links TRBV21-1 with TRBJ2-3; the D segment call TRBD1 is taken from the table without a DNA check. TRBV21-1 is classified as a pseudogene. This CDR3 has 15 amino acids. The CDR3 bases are TGTGCCAGCAGCCCCCTAGACAGGGGGATTGATACGCAGTATTTT. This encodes CASSPLDRGIDTQYF.

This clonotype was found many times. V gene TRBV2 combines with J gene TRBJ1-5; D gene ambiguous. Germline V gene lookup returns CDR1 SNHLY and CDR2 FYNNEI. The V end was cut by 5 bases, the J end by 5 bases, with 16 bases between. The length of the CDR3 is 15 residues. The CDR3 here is CASSLLRMRDQPQHF. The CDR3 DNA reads TGTGCCAGCAGTCTCCTACGGATGCGGGATCAGCCCCAGCATTTT.

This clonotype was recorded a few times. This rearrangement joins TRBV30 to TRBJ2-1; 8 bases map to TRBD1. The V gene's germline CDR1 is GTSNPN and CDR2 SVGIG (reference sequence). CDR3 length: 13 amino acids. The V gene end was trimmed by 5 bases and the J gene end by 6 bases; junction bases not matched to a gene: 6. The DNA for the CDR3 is TGTGCCTGGGGGACAGGCCCTCGCAATGAGCAGTTCTTC. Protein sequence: CAWGTGPRNEQFF.

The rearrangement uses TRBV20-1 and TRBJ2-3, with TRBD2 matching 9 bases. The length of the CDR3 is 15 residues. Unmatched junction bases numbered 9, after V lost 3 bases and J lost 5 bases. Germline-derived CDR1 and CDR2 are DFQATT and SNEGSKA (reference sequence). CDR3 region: CSASTTSGIRDTQYF. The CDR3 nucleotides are TGCAGTGCTAGCACGACTAGCGGAATAAGAGATACGCAGTATTTT.

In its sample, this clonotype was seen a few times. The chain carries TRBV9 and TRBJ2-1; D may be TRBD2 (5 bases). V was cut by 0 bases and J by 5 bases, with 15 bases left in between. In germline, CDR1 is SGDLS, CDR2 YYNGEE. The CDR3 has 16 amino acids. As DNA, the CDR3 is TGTGCCAGCAGCGTAGGTAGTAGCGTGGGGAACAATGAGCAGTTCTTC. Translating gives CASSVGSSVGNNEQFF. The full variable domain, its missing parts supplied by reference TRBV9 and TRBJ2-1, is DSGVTQTPKHLITATGQRVTLRCSPRSGDLSVYWYQQSLDQGLQFLIQYYNGEERAKGNILERFSAQQFPDLHSELNLSSLELGDSALYFCASSVGSSVGNNEQFFGPGTRLTVL.

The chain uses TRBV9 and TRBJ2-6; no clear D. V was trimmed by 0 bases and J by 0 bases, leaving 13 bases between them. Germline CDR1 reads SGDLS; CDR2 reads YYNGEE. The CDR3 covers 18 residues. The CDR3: CASSVGLGASSGANVLTF. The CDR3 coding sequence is TGTGCCAGCAGCGTAGGTCTAGGTGCAAGCTCTGGGGCCAACGTCCTGACTTTC. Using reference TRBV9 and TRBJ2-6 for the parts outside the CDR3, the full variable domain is DSGVTQTPKHLITATGQRVTLRCSPRSGDLSVYWYQQSLDQGLQFLIQYYNGEERAKGNILERFSAQQFPDLHSELNLSSLELGDSALYFCASSVGLGASSGANVLTFGAGSRLTVL.

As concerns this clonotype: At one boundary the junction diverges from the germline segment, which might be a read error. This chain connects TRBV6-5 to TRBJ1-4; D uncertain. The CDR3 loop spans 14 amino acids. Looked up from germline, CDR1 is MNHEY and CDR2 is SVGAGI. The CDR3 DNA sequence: TGTGCCAGCAGTAACTCTGCAACTAATGAAAAACTGTTTTTT. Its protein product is CASSNSATNEKLFF.

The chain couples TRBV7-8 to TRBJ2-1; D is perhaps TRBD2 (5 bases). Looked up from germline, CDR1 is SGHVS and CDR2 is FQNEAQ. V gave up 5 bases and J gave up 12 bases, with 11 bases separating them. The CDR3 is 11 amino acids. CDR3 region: CASSLGVGQFF. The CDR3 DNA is TGTGCCAGCAGCCTCGGGGTTGGGCAGTTCTTC.

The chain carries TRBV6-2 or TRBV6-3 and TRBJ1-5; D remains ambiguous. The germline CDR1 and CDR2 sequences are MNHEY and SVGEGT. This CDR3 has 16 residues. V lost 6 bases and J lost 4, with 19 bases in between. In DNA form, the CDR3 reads TGTGCCAGCAGCAGCCATTTAGGGTTAACGAATCAGCCCCAGCATTTT. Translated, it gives CASSSHLGLTNQPQHF.

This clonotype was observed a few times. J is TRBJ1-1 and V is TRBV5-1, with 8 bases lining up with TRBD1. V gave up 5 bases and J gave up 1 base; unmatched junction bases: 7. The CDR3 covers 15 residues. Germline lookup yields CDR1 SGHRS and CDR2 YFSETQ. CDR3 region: CASSPDRGRNTEAFF. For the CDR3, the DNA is TGCGCCAGCAGTCCCGACAGGGGTAGGAACACTGAAGCTTTCTTT. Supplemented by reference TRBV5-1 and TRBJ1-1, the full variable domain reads KAGVTQTPRYLIKTRGQQVTLSCSPISGHRSVSWYQQTPGQGLQFLFEYFSETQRNKGNFPGRFSGRQFSNSRSEMNVSTLELGDSALYLCASSPDRGRNTEAFFGQGTRLTVV.

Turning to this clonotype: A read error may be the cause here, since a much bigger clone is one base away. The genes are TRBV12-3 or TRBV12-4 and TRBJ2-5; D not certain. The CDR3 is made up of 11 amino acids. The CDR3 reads CATSPSETQYF. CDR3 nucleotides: TGTGCCACCAGTCCCTCAGAGACCCAGTACTTC.

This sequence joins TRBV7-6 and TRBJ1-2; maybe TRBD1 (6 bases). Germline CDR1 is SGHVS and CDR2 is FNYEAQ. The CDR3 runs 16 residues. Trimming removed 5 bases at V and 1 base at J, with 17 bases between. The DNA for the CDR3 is TGTGCCAGCAGCCTCACACCGGGACAATTTAACTATGGCTACACCTTC. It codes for CASSLTPGQFNYGYTF.

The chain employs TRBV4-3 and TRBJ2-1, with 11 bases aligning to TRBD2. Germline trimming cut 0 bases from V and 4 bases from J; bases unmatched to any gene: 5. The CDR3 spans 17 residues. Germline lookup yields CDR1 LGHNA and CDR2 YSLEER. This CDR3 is CASSQDALAGGYNEQFF. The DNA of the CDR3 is TGCGCCAGCAGCCAAGATGCCTTAGCGGGGGGGTACAATGAGCAGTTCTTC.

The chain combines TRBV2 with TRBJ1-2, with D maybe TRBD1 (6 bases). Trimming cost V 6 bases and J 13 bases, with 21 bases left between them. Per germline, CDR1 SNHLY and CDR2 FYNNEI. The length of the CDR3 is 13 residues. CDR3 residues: CASSPGHPTSTTF. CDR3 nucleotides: TGTGCCAGCAGCCCGGGACACCCAACCTCGACCACCTTC.

CDR3 in amino acids: CATSDLDLGYEQYF. The CDR3 nucleotides read TGTGCCACCAGTGATTTGGATTTGGGCTACGAGCAGTACTTC. The chain recombines TRBV24-1 with TRBJ2-7; D is unresolved. The CDR3 sequence is 14 residues long. The V end lost 0 bases, the J end lost 3 bases, and 8 bases lay between the germline ends. Germline CDR1 and CDR2: KGHDR and SFDVKD.